This record concerns one TCR beta chain sequence. The target antigen is unknown. TCRdb's table, derived via immunoSEQ multiplex PCR, lists solely in-frame clones and lacks some. Found here are roughly 150,000 clones, roughly 90% of them singletons; the top ten hold around 1.5%. The ends were cut back, 7 bases at V and 3 bases at J, with 14 bases in the middle. In germline, CDR1 is MDHEN, CDR2 SYDVKM. The CDR3 has 14 amino acids. This specimen belongs to a study of T cell responses to AZD1222 COVID-19 vaccine. General study results and limits: Repertoires were obtained only post-peak T cell response. Spike regions recognized by vaccine-associated CD4 TCRs spanned the protein, led by 160-218 and 743-854. Among those given AZD1222, only five to seven were seropositive at baseline.

The chain combines TRBV28 with TRBJ2-3; tentatively, D is TRBD1 (6 bases). The TCR originated in an adult who received the AZD1222 COVID-19 vaccine. Sequenced material: peripheral blood, taken 28 days after the second AZD1222 dose. Written as DNA, the CDR3 is TGTGCCAGCACTGTAAGGGGGAAGACAGATACGCAGTATTTT. It is translated as CASTVRGKTDTQYF.